A single sample gave rise to the 5 T cell receptor beta chains below, sequenced in a study of post-analysis software for immune sequencing data. Points from the study as a whole: Five or six TRBV segments were significantly more frequent in patients than in controls. TRBV5-6, TRBV5-1 and TRBV20-1 were among these segments.

Unique molecular identifiers were built into the TCR beta cDNA libraries. TCRdb re-called the PCR reads with MiXCR, one entry per CDR3 protein. The data hold roughly 400,000 distinct CDR3 sequences, with 30% to 40% observed a single time. Their recognized antigens are unknown. Sequenced sample: blood. These receptors were taken from a girl aged 2-9 years with multiple sclerosis.

The DNA of the CDR3 is TGTGCCAGCAGCTTTATGGCCCCGGGGAGCTCTGGGGCCAACGTCCTGACTTTC. It specifies CASSFMAPGSSGANVLTF. The chain uses TRBV7-3 and TRBJ2-6, with D possibly matching TRBD2 (5 bases). Germline V lookup: CDR1 SGHTA, CDR2 FQGTGA. V lost 3 bases and J lost 0, with 15 bases in between. This CDR3 is built from 18 residues.

The chain employs TRBV7-7 and TRBJ2-1; 8 bases map to TRBD2. V shed 10 bases and J 9 bases; nucleotides not matched to a gene: 14. The CDR3 is made up of 14 amino acids. Germline V lookup: CDR1 SSHAT, CDR2 FNYEAQ (reference sequence). Written as DNA, the CDR3 is TGTGCCACCCCGCCGGGGGGGCCTTCTGGTGAGCAGTTCTTC. Its translation: CATPPGGPSGEQFF. Drawing the rest from reference TRBV7-7 and TRBJ2-1, the complete variable domain is GAGVSQSPRYKVTKRGQDVTLRCDPISSHATLYWYQQALGQGPEFLTYFNYEAQPDKSGLPSDRFSAERPEGSISTLTIQRTEQRDSAMYRCATPPGGPSGEQFFGPGTRLTVL.

V and J are TRBV5-1 and TRBJ2-1; TRBD1 aligns across 9 bases. The CDR3 totals 14 residues. Germline lookup yields CDR1 SGHRS and CDR2 YFSETQ. With V trimmed by 4 bases and J by 9 bases, 8 bases remained unmatched. CDR3 sequence (DNA): TGCGCCAGCAGCCCCGGGACAGGGAAGGGTGAGCAGTTCTTC. The encoded protein is CASSPGTGKGEQFF.

For the CDR3, the DNA is TGCAGTGCTAGTCCGGAACCTCATAGCAATCAGCCCCAGCATTTT. Translation gives CSASPEPHSNQPQHF. The chain joins TRBV20-1 to TRBJ1-5, with D uncertain. Germline V gene data show CDR1 as DFQATT and CDR2 as SNEGSKA (reference sequence). There are 15 residues in the CDR3. V gave up 3 bases and J gave up 0 bases, with 12 bases separating them.

The chain has TRBV2 and TRBJ1-3; tentatively, D is TRBD1 (5 bases). The CDR3 length is 17 residues. The germline CDR1 and CDR2 sequences are SNHLY and FYNNEI. Deletions cut 2 bases from V and 4 bases from J, with 18 bases between. The CDR3 here is CASSESGRVLPGNTIYF. CDR3 nucleotide sequence: TGTGCCAGCAGTGAAAGTGGCAGGGTCCTCCCGGGAAACACCATATATTTT.